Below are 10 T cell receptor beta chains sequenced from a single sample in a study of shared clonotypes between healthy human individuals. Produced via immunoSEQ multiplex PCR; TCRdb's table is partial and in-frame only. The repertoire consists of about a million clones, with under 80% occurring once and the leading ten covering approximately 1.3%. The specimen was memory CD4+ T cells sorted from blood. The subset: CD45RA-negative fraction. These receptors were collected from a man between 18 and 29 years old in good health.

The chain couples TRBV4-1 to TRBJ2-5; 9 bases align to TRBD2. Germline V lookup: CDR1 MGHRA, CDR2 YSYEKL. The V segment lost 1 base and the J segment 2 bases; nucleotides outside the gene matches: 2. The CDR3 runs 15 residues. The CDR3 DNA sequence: TGCGCCAGCAGCCAAGGACTAGCGGCTCAAGAGACCCAGTACTTC. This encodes CASSQGLAAQETQYF.

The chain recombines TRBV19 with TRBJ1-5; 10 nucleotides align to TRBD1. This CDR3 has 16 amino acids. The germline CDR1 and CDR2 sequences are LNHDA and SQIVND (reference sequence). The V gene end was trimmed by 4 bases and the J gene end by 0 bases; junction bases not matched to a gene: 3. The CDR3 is CASSTGDRGSNQPQHF. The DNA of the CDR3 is TGTGCCAGTAGTACAGGGGACAGGGGTAGCAATCAGCCCCAGCATTTT.

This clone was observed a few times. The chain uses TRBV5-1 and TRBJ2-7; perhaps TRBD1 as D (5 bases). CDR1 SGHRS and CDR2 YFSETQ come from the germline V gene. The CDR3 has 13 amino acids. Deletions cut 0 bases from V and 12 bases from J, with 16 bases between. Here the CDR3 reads CASSLGQTGEWYF. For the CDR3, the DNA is TGCGCCAGCAGCTTGGGACAGACCGGTGAGTGGTACTTC.

CDR3 sequence (DNA): TGTGCCAGCAGCCCCCGAACAGTCACCGGGGAGCTGTTTTTT. This codes for CASSPRTVTGELFF. This chain uses TRBV9 with TRBJ2-2; D gene uncertain. Trimming removed 4 bases at V and 4 bases at J, with 11 bases between. The CDR3 sequence is 14 residues long. Germline V lookup: CDR1 SGDLS, CDR2 YYNGEE.

The CDR3 sequence: CASSFGAGETQYF. CDR3 sequence (DNA): TGTGCCAGCAGCTTCGGGGCGGGGGAGACCCAGTACTTC. The chain combines TRBV7-9 with TRBJ2-5, with D tentatively TRBD2 (6 bases). Germline CDR1 SEHNR, CDR2 FQNEAQ (reference sequence). The CDR3 runs to 13 residues. Trimming took 3 bases from V and 5 from J, leaving 10 bases between them. Filled out from reference TRBV7-9 and TRBJ2-5, the complete variable domain reads DTGVSQNPRHKITKRGQNVTFRCDPISEHNRLYWYRQTLGQGPEFLTYFQNEAQLEKSRLLSDRFSAERPKGSFSTLEIQRTEQGDSAMYLCASSFGAGETQYFGPGTRLLVL.

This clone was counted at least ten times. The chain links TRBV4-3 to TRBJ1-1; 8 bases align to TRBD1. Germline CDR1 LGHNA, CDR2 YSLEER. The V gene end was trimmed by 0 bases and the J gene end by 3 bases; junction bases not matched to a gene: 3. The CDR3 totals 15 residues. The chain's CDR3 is CASSQDYRGDTEAFF. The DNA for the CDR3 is TGCGCCAGCAGCCAAGACTACAGGGGGGACACTGAAGCTTTCTTT.

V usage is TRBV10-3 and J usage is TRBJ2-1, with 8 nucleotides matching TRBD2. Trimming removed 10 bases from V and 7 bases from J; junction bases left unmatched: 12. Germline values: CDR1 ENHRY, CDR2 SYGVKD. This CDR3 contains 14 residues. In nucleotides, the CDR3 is TGTGCCAGTCGTAGCGGGGCCGACGGGAATGAGCAGTTCTTC. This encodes CASRSGADGNEQFF.

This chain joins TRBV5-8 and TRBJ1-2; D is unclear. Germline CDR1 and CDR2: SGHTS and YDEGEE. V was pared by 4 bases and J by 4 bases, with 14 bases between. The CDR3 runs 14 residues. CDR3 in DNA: TGTGCCAGCAGCCCAAGGTGGTATCTCTATGGCTACACCTTC. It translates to CASSPRWYLYGYTF.

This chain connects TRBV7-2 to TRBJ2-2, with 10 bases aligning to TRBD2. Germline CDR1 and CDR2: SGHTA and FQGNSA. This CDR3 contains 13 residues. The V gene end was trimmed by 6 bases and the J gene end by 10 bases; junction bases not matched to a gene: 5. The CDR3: CASRLAGAQELFF. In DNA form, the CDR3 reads TGTGCCAGCAGGCTAGCGGGGGCGCAGGAGCTGTTTTTT.

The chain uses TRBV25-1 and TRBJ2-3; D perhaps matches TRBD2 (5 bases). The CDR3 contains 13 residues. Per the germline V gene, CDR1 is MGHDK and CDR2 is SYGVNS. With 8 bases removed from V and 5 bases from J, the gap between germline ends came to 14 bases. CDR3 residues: CASSGLVRDTQYF. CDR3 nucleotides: TGTGCCAGCTCGGGGTTAGTAAGAGATACGCAGTATTTT. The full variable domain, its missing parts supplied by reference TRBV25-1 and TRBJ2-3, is EADIYQTPRYLVIGTGKKITLECSQTMGHDKMYWYQQDPGMELHLIHYSYGVNSTEKGDLSSESTVSRIRTEHFPLTLESARPSHTSQYLCASSGLVRDTQYFGPGTRLTVL.